The 8 T cell receptor beta chains presented below share a single source sample, sequenced in a study of shared clonotypes between healthy human individuals. Measured with immunoSEQ multiplex PCR; TCRdb has only the in-frame clones, and not every one. The table lists around 550,000 clones, about 95% of them singletons. Naive CD8 cells, CD45RO-negative and positively selected for CCR7, excluded terminally differentiated effector memory CD45RA+ cells. The material sequenced was naive CD8+ T cells sorted from blood. These TCRs come from a woman in her 30s in good health.

The V gene is TRBV9, the J gene TRBJ1-2; 7 nucleotides line up with TRBD1. This CDR3 has 16 amino acids. Germline V lookup: CDR1 SGDLS, CDR2 YYNGEE. V shed 3 bases and J 3 bases; nucleotides not matched to a gene: 11. The CDR3 DNA sequence: TGTGCCAGCAGCGGTACAGGGGAAGGTCCCCACTATGGCTACACCTTC. Translated, it gives CASSGTGEGPHYGYTF.

The V call is TRBV28, the J call TRBJ2-1; 8 bases map to TRBD2. V lost 5 bases and J lost 9; bases outside the gene matches: 12. The CDR3 runs to 15 residues. CDR1 and CDR2 (germline): MDHEN, SYDVKM. In nucleotides, the CDR3 is TGTGCCAGCAGTCCGACTGGGAGCGGGAGTATTGAGCAGTTCTTC. Its protein is CASSPTGSGSIEQFF.

The chain recombines TRBV11-2 with TRBJ2-7; 8 bases fit TRBD2. Germline trimming cut 5 bases from V and 0 bases from J; bases unmatched to any gene: 9. CDR1 is SGHAT, CDR2 FQNNGV, per germline. The CDR3 has 16 amino acids. The chain's CDR3 is CASSRPSGSSSYEQYF. CDR3 coding DNA: TGTGCCAGCAGCCGACCTAGCGGGTCGAGCTCCTACGAGCAGTACTTC.

V and J are TRBV27 and TRBJ1-6, with 7 bases matching TRBD1. Looked up from germline, CDR1 is MNHEY and CDR2 is SMNVEV (reference sequence). This CDR3 has 20 amino acids. J lost 0 bases, V lost 4 bases, and 15 bases had no gene match. CDR3 bases: TGTGCCAGCAGTTCCCCCCACCGACAGGGTGTACGCTCCTATAATTCACCCCTCCACTTT. It is translated as CASSSPHRQGVRSYNSPLHF.

The chain joins TRBV19 to TRBJ2-1; D is undetermined. Germline V gives CDR1 LNHDA, CDR2 SQIVND (reference sequence). The ends were cut back, 3 bases at V and 7 bases at J, with 10 bases in the middle. The CDR3 totals 13 residues. This CDR3 is CASSIEIANEQFF. DNA for the CDR3: TGTGCCAGTAGTATTGAGATAGCTAATGAGCAGTTCTTC.

This rearrangement joins TRBV27 to TRBJ1-1; no firm D call. This CDR3 is built from 16 residues. V lost 0 bases and J 3 bases, leaving 14 bases between the germline ends. Germline values: CDR1 MNHEY, CDR2 SMNVEV (reference sequence). CDR3 loop: CASSLSGRVVYTEAFF. The CDR3, as DNA: TGTGCCAGCAGTTTATCCGGGCGGGTGGTTTACACTGAAGCTTTCTTT.

In its sample, this clone was seen a few times. The chain recombines TRBV29-1 with TRBJ1-3; D is ambiguous. With 5 bases removed from V and 0 bases from J, the gap between germline ends came to 5 bases. The CDR3 totals 12 residues. Germline V lookup: CDR1 SQVTM, CDR2 ANQGSEA. The DNA for the CDR3 is TGCAGCGTTAGCTACTCTGGAAACACCATATATTTT. It is translated as CSVSYSGNTIYF.

The chain is built from TRBV25-1 and TRBJ1-5; a possible D gene is TRBD1 (6 bases). CDR1 MGHDK and CDR2 SYGVNS come from the germline V gene. This CDR3 comprises 13 residues. Deletions cut 2 bases from V and 7 bases from J, with 9 bases between. The CDR3 spells CASSEGGGQPQHF. Here the CDR3 DNA reads TGTGCCAGCAGTGAAGGAGGGGGACAGCCCCAGCATTTT.